These 8 T cell receptor beta chains were all obtained from the same sample, sequenced in a study of blood T cell repertoires in COVID-19. Only in-frame clones appear in the TCRdb table, and some are missing; sequencing was by immunoSEQ multiplex PCR. Of around 400,000 clones in the sample, around 86% are singletons; the top ten hold over 4.5%. The specimen sequenced was PBMCs or T cells enriched from blood (not recorded which). These receptors were taken from a woman aged 45 to 65 who had recovered from COVID-19.

CDR3 nucleotides: TGCGCCAGCAGCCAACACGGACCAGGGGCCACGGGAGAGACCCAGTACTTC. This codes for CASSQHGPGATGETQYF. The chain uses TRBV4-1 and TRBJ2-5; the D gene is possibly TRBD1 (6 bases). Trimming took off 2 bases at V and 4 bases at J, with 20 bases between the two ends. This CDR3 is built from 17 residues. CDR1 MGHRA and CDR2 YSYEKL come from the germline V gene.

J is TRBJ1-1 and V is TRBV5-1; D gene uncertain. This CDR3 has 18 amino acids. Germline V CDR1 and CDR2: SGHRS, YFSETQ. Trimming removed 2 bases at V and 0 bases at J, with 20 bases between. The CDR3 region is CASSFIPTGFNMNTEAFF. CDR3 DNA sequence: TGCGCCAGCAGCTTCATTCCGACCGGGTTTAACATGAACACTGAAGCTTTCTTT. Drawing the rest from reference TRBV5-1 and TRBJ1-1, the complete variable domain is KAGVTQTPRYLIKTRGQQVTLSCSPISGHRSVSWYQQTPGQGLQFLFEYFSETQRNKGNFPGRFSGRQFSNSRSEMNVSTLELGDSALYLCASSFIPTGFNMNTEAFFGQGTRLTVV.

The genes are TRBV9 and TRBJ2-3, with D unclear. Germline V gene sequence: CDR1 SGDLS, CDR2 YYNGEE. V dropped 4 bases and J dropped 2 bases, with 5 bases sitting between them. This CDR3 contains 12 residues. For the CDR3, the DNA is TGTGCCAGCAGCTCACACACAGATACGCAGTATTTT. This gives the protein CASSSHTDTQYF.

The chain combines TRBV11-2 with TRBJ2-7; 7 nucleotides line up with TRBD1. CDR1 SGHAT and CDR2 FQNNGV come from the germline V gene. The junction had 11 bases not matched to a gene; V was cut back by 7 bases and J by 2 bases. This CDR3 contains 15 residues. The DNA for the CDR3 is TGTGCCAGCACCTATTCGACAGGGCTAACCTACGAGCAGTACTTC. Translated: CASTYSTGLTYEQYF.

The chain joins TRBV28 to TRBJ2-7; 7 bases are shared with TRBD2. Germline loops: CDR1 MDHEN, CDR2 SYDVKM. The ends lost 1 base at V and 4 bases at J; junction bases unmatched: 7. The CDR3 length is 15 residues. The CDR3 DNA follows: TGTGCCAGCAGTTTATACGGGGGAGGGCCGTACGAGCAGTACTTC. Its protein is CASSLYGGGPYEQYF.

This CDR3 reads CASSLVFKELFF. The CDR3 DNA follows: TGTGCCAGCAGCTTAGTCTTTAAGGAGCTGTTTTTT. The V and J genes are TRBV7-2 and TRBJ2-2; D is unclear. Trimming pared 1 base from V and 10 bases from J, leaving 7 bases between. Germline loops: CDR1 SGHTA, CDR2 FQGNSA. CDR3 size: 12 residues.

The rearrangement links TRBV5-1 to TRBJ1-1; no clear D. V was pared by 1 base and J by 0 bases, with 7 bases between. This CDR3 is built from 14 residues. In germline, CDR1 is SGHRS, CDR2 YFSETQ. CDR3 loop: CASSLLAMNTEAFF. The CDR3 coding sequence is TGCGCCAGCAGCTTGCTGGCAATGAACACTGAAGCTTTCTTT.

The chain carries TRBV27 and TRBJ1-2, with 9 bases matching TRBD1. The CDR3 spans 16 residues. J gave up 2 bases and V 3 bases, and 7 bases lay outside the gene matches. Germline V gene lookup returns CDR1 MNHEY and CDR2 SMNVEV (reference sequence). The CDR3 region has the DNA TGTGCCAGCAGTTTGTCGGGACAGGGAATAAACTATGGCTACACCTTC. Amino acid sequence: CASSLSGQGINYGYTF.